Presented here are 30 T cell receptor beta chains from one specimen sequenced in a study of blood T cells in healthy people across ages. With a J-beta primer mix and a sample-barcoded 5' primer, a second PCR ran about 7 to 12 cycles. MiXCR was run by TCRdb on the 5' RACE reads, yielding one entry per CDR3 protein. The sample shows about 1.6 million distinct CDR3 sequences, approximately 32% of them seen only once. The specimen sequenced was blood. Receptors were obtained from a woman aged 25-40 years in good health.

This clonotype was seen many times. This chain uses TRBV20-1 with TRBJ2-7, with 7 bases aligning to TRBD2. The CDR3 consists of 15 residues. The V gene's germline CDR1 is DFQATT and CDR2 SNEGSKA (reference sequence). The junction had 12 bases not matched to a gene; V was cut back by 0 bases and J by 7 bases. CDR3 sequence (DNA): TGCAGTGCTAGAGATCGATCGACTAGCCACCCAGAGCAGTACTTC. It encodes CSARDRSTSHPEQYF.

The chain couples TRBV25-1 to TRBJ1-4, with 9 bases identical to TRBD1. V lost 2 bases to trimming and J lost 6 bases; unmatched junction nucleotides: 4. Per the germline V gene, CDR1 is MGHDK and CDR2 is SYGVNS. The CDR3 consists of 15 residues. CDR3 bases: TGTGCCAGCAGTGAAATTACAGGGGGCGATGAAAAACTGTTTTTT. Residues: CASSEITGGDEKLFF.

The chain links TRBV6-1 to TRBJ1-2; D unclear. The V end lost 7 bases, the J end lost 5 bases, and 23 bases lay between the germline ends. This CDR3 has 16 amino acids. Germline assignment: CDR1 MNHNS and CDR2 SASEGT. The CDR3 reads CASNGGLASPLYGYTF. Here the CDR3 DNA reads TGTGCCAGCAATGGAGGGCTGGCCAGCCCGCTATATGGCTACACCTTC.

This clonotype was counted many times. V usage is TRBV28 and J usage is TRBJ2-4; the match to TRBD1 covers 7 bases. There are 15 residues in the CDR3. In germline, CDR1 is MDHEN, CDR2 SYDVKM. Trimming removed 2 bases from V and 0 bases from J; junction bases left unmatched: 1. The DNA for the CDR3 is TGTGCCAGCAGTTTAGGGACAGTAGCCAAAAACATTCAGTACTTC. Protein sequence: CASSLGTVAKNIQYF. The full variable domain, completed using reference TRBV28 and TRBJ2-4, is DVKVTQSSRYLVKRTGEKVFLECVQDMDHENMFWYRQDPGLGLRLIYFSYDVKMKEKGDIPEGYSVSREKKERFSLILESASTNQTSMYLCASSLGTVAKNIQYFGAGTRLSVL.

The genes are TRBV11-3 and TRBJ2-1; D possibly corresponds to TRBD1 (6 bases). Trimming took off 5 bases at V and 8 bases at J, with 10 bases between the two ends. The CDR3 extends over 12 amino acids. In germline, CDR1 is SGHNT, CDR2 YENEEA. The CDR3 here is CASSPHRDEQFF. In DNA form, the CDR3 reads TGTGCCAGCAGCCCGCACAGGGATGAGCAGTTCTTC. Variable domain in full (rest from reference TRBV11-3 and TRBJ2-1): EAGVVQSPRYKIIEKKQPVAFWCNPISGHNTLYWYLQNLGQGPELLIRYENEEAVDDSQLPKDRFSAERLKGVDSTLKIQPAELGDSAVYLCASSPHRDEQFFGPGTRLTVL.

This clonotype was seen a handful of times. The chain has TRBV7-6 and TRBJ2-6; D unclear. Trimming stripped 1 base from V and 6 bases from J, with 4 bases between. There are 13 residues in the CDR3. Germline assignment: CDR1 SGHVS and CDR2 FNYEAQ. Here the CDR3 reads CASSLGEANVLTF. The CDR3 DNA is TGTGCCAGCAGCTTAGGGGAGGCCAACGTCCTGACTTTC.

The V and J genes are TRBV27 and TRBJ2-5, with D uncertain. V was trimmed by 3 bases and J by 2 bases, leaving 13 bases between them. The CDR3 runs 15 residues. The V gene's germline CDR1 is MNHEY and CDR2 SMNVEV (reference sequence). CDR3 in DNA: TGTGCCAGCAGTTTGGGTAGCTGGGTACAAGAGACCCAGTACTTC. Amino acids: CASSLGSWVQETQYF.

This rearrangement joins TRBV7-8 to TRBJ1-1; D is ambiguous. Trimming pared 5 bases from V and 3 bases from J, leaving 13 bases between. The V gene's germline CDR1 is SGHVS and CDR2 FQNEAQ. The CDR3 contains 14 residues. The CDR3: CASSPEEMDTEAFF. CDR3 bases: TGTGCCAGCAGCCCCGAGGAGATGGACACTGAAGCTTTCTTT. Together with reference TRBV7-8 and TRBJ1-1, the CDR3 gives the full variable domain: GAGVSQSPRYKVAKRGQDVALRCDPISGHVSLFWYQQALGQGPEFLTYFQNEAQLDKSGLPSDRFFAERPEGSVSTLKIQRTQQEDSAVYLCASSPEEMDTEAFFGQGTRLTVV.

This clonotype was picked up a small number of times. The chain carries TRBV6-2 or TRBV6-3 and TRBJ2-6; a possible D gene is TRBD2 (6 bases). The V and J ends lost 5 bases and 0 bases respectively, with 20 bases between them. CDR3 length equals 19 residues. The V gene's germline CDR1 is MNHEY and CDR2 SVGEGT. The CDR3 bases are TGTGCCAGCAGTCGAGCTTTGGACTATCCGGGCTCTGGGGCCAACGTCCTGACTTTC. Its translation is CASSRALDYPGSGANVLTF.

This chain connects TRBV24-1 to TRBJ2-3; 10 bases align to TRBD1. V lost 3 bases and J lost 3; bases outside the gene matches: 8. Germline assignment: CDR1 KGHDR and CDR2 SFDVKD. The CDR3 runs to 17 residues. CDR3 residues: CATSDVAGGQGTDTQYF. The CDR3, as DNA: TGTGCCACCAGTGATGTTGCGGGGGGACAGGGGACAGATACGCAGTATTTT.

With respect to this clonotype: With a much larger clone just one base away, this may be a read error. This rearrangement joins TRBV10-3 to TRBJ2-7; maybe TRBD2 (5 bases). The CDR3 totals 16 residues. The V end lost 0 bases, the J end lost 7 bases, and 19 bases lay between the germline ends. Germline V gene data show CDR1 as ENHRY and CDR2 as SYGVKD. The CDR3 DNA reads TGTGCCATCAGTGAGTCGTTGAGGGAGTTAAACAATGAGCAGTACTTC. Its translation is CAISESLRELNNEQYF.

The J gene is TRBJ2-2, the V gene TRBV9, with no clear D. CDR3 size: 16 residues. V was shortened by 0 bases and J by 1 base, with 10 bases between the two germline ends. Germline V CDR1 and CDR2: SGDLS, YYNGEE. For the CDR3, the DNA is TGTGCCAGCAGCGTAGACGGGTCACAGAACACCGGGGAGCTGTTTTTT. Its protein product is CASSVDGSQNTGELFF.

Remarks on this clonotype: The junction does not match germline at one end; this may be a read error. The V and J genes are TRBV20-1 and TRBJ2-7, with 9 bases identical to TRBD1. CDR1 is DFQATT and CDR2 is SNEGSKA in the germline V gene (reference sequence). CDR3 length: 14 residues. The CDR3 loop is CSASPGTGIYGQYF. The CDR3 DNA is TGCAGTGCCAGTCCCGGGACAGGGATTTACGGGCAGTACTTC.

The chain links TRBV3-1 to TRBJ2-7, with TRBD2 identical over 11 bases. Trimming took 1 base from V and 3 from J; bases not matched to a gene: 8. The CDR3 length is 17 residues. Germline-derived CDR1 and CDR2 are LGHDT and YNNKEL (reference sequence). The CDR3 nucleotides are TGTGCCAGCAGCCAAGTCGGGACTAGCGGATTAAACTACGAGCAGTACTTC. Its protein is CASSQVGTSGLNYEQYF.

This CDR3 reads CSARGLAGVSYF. The CDR3 bases are TGCAGTGCTAGAGGACTAGCGGGGGTTTCGTACTTC. The V and J genes are TRBV20-1 and TRBJ2-5; TRBD2 matches at 12 bases. V shed 1 base, J shed 13 bases, and the junction held 4 bases outside the gene matches. The germline V gene encodes CDR1 DFQATT and CDR2 SNEGSKA (reference sequence). The CDR3 has 12 amino acids.

This clonotype has more than one count but fewer than ten. The rearrangement links TRBV6-5 to TRBJ1-2; D unresolved. The CDR3 contains 13 residues. V lost 0 bases and J 4 bases, leaving 6 bases between the germline ends. Germline V gene sequence: CDR1 MNHEY, CDR2 SVGAGI. The CDR3 sequence is CASSYSEGYGYTF. CDR3 DNA: TGTGCCAGCAGTTACTCGGAAGGCTATGGCTACACCTTC.

A note on this clonotype: A much larger clonotype is one base distant, so this may be a read error. V and J are TRBV29-1 and TRBJ2-5; D tentatively fits TRBD1 or TRBD2 (5 bases each). Per the germline V gene, CDR1 is SQVTM and CDR2 is ANQGSEA. CDR3 length: 12 amino acids. The CDR3 is CSLRRGQEIQYF. CDR3 bases: TGCAGCCTTCGCCGGGGCCAAGAGATCCAGTACTTC. Filled out from reference TRBV29-1 and TRBJ2-5, the complete variable domain reads SAVISQKPSRDICQRGTSLTIQCQVDSQVTMMFWYRQQPGQSLTLIATANQGSEATYESGFVIDKFPISRPNLTFSTLTVSNMSPEDSSIYLCSLRRGQEIQYFGPGTRLLVL.

The chain links TRBV20-1 to TRBJ2-7, with D perhaps being TRBD1 or TRBD2 (6 bases each). V gave up 6 bases and J gave up 6 bases, with 12 bases separating them. The germline V gene encodes CDR1 DFQATT and CDR2 SNEGSKA (reference sequence). CDR3 length: 11 residues. The CDR3 spells CSASEGGEQYF. CDR3 in DNA: TGCAGTGCAAGCGAGGGGGGCGAGCAGTACTTC.

This clonotype was found a few times. The chain employs TRBV20-1 and TRBJ1-5, with D possibly being TRBD1 (6 bases). The germline V and J ends were trimmed by 3 bases and 3 bases, with 15 bases remaining between them. CDR1 DFQATT and CDR2 SNEGSKA come from the germline V gene (reference sequence). This CDR3 is built from 15 residues. This chain's CDR3 is CSASKGRGDNQPQHF. As DNA, the CDR3 is TGCAGTGCTAGCAAGGGCAGGGGAGACAATCAGCCCCAGCATTTT.

This clonotype was seen a handful of times. The gene calls are TRBV9 and TRBJ1-2, with D uncertain. The CDR3 has 13 residues. The V gene lost 3 bases and the J gene lost 8 bases, with 14 bases spanning the gap. Germline assignment: CDR1 SGDLS and CDR2 YYNGEE. CDR3 sequence reads: CASSAGQVGGYTF. DNA for the CDR3: TGTGCCAGCAGCGCCGGCCAGGTGGGGGGCTACACCTTC.

The gene calls are TRBV20-1 and TRBJ2-1, with TRBD2 matching 9 bases. Germline V gene sequence: CDR1 DFQATT, CDR2 SNEGSKA (reference sequence). The V segment lost 0 bases and the J segment 0 bases; nucleotides outside the gene matches: 6. The CDR3 covers 17 residues. CDR3 residues: CSARDRNSGSSYNEQFF. In DNA, the CDR3 is TGCAGTGCTAGAGATCGGAATAGCGGGAGCTCCTACAATGAGCAGTTCTTC.

This clonotype was found a few times. The genes are TRBV28 and TRBJ2-6; tentative D call: TRBD2 (5 bases). This CDR3 region has 15 residues. Germline CDR1 is MDHEN and CDR2 is SYDVKM. The germline V and J ends were trimmed by 5 bases and 0 bases, with 8 bases remaining between them. The CDR3 nucleotides read TGTGCCAGCAGTGGACTGAACTCTGGGGCCAACGTCCTGACTTTC. This sequence encodes CASSGLNSGANVLTF. The full variable domain, with the rest looked up from reference TRBV28 and TRBJ2-6, is DVKVTQSSRYLVKRTGEKVFLECVQDMDHENMFWYRQDPGLGLRLIYFSYDVKMKEKGDIPEGYSVSREKKERFSLILESASTNQTSMYLCASSGLNSGANVLTFGAGSRLTVL.

This clonotype was recorded a few times. This CDR3 reads CSVVFSGGSEAFF. Written as DNA, the CDR3 is TGCAGCGTTGTTTTTTCCGGGGGTTCTGAAGCTTTCTTT. The chain couples TRBV29-1 to TRBJ1-1, with D possibly matching TRBD1 (5 bases). The germline gives CDR1 SQVTM, CDR2 ANQGSEA. CDR3 length: 13 amino acids. V lost 4 bases and J 6 bases, leaving 15 bases between the germline ends.

The chain couples TRBV7-6 to TRBJ2-3; 10 positions agree with TRBD1. Trimming removed 4 bases from V and 4 bases from J; junction bases left unmatched: 5. This CDR3 comprises 15 residues. The germline V gene encodes CDR1 SGHVS and CDR2 FNYEAQ. The CDR3 sequence is CASSSGTGDADTQYF. Here the CDR3 DNA reads TGTGCCAGCAGCTCCGGGACAGGGGACGCAGATACGCAGTATTTT. Drawing the rest from reference TRBV7-6 and TRBJ2-3, the complete variable domain is GAGVSQSPRYKVTKRGQDVALRCDPISGHVSLYWYRQALGQGPEFLTYFNYEAQQDKSGLPNDRFSAERPEGSISTLTIQRTEQRDSAMYRCASSSGTGDADTQYFGPGTRLTVL.

CDR3 nucleotide sequence: TGTGCCAGCAGCCTGACGATTACAAGCACAGATACGCAGTATTTT. Translation: CASSLTITSTDTQYF. The J gene is TRBJ2-3, the V gene TRBV11-2; D remains ambiguous. CDR1 and CDR2 from the germline V gene are SGHAT and FQNNGV. With 5 bases removed from V and 0 bases from J, the gap between germline ends came to 12 bases. This CDR3 is 15 amino acids long. Looking up the rest from reference TRBV11-2 and TRBJ2-3 gives the full variable domain: EAGVAQSPRYKIIEKRQSVAFWCNPISGHATLYWYQQILGQGPKLLIQFQNNGVVDDSQLPKDRFSAERLKGVDSTLKIQPAKLEDSAVYLCASSLTITSTDTQYFGPGTRLTVL.

The rearrangement links TRBV20-1 to TRBJ2-3; 9 bases are shared with TRBD2. Germline loops: CDR1 DFQATT, CDR2 SNEGSKA (reference sequence). This CDR3 has 15 amino acids. Unmatched junction bases numbered 11, after V lost 6 bases and J lost 4 bases. Written as DNA, the CDR3 is TGCAGTGCCCTGCATTGGACTAGCGTTGCAGATACGCAGTATTTT. Protein: CSALHWTSVADTQYF.

The chain is built from TRBV3-1 and TRBJ2-3; 7 positions match TRBD2. Trimming took 4 bases from V and 3 from J; bases not matched to a gene: 10. Per the germline V gene, CDR1 is LGHDT and CDR2 is YNNKEL (reference sequence). The CDR3 consists of 16 residues. The CDR3 sequence: CASSRSGLGGTDTQYF. The CDR3 region has the DNA TGTGCCAGCAGCCGTTCCGGACTAGGAGGTACAGATACGCAGTATTTT.

This clonotype was seen only a few times. The rearrangement joins TRBV18 to TRBJ2-3; tentatively, D is TRBD1 (5 bases). Looked up from germline, CDR1 is KGHSH and CDR2 is LQKENI. Deletions cut 4 bases from V and 3 bases from J, with 14 bases between. The CDR3 is 15 amino acids. CDR3 sequence reads: CASSRDSIPTDTQYF. CDR3 nucleotides: TGTGCCAGCTCACGTGACAGTATACCGACAGATACGCAGTATTTT.

CDR3 amino acids: CASSPKHRSKGYEQYF. The CDR3 coding sequence is TGTGCCAGCAGCCCAAAGCATCGGAGTAAAGGCTACGAGCAGTACTTC. The chain recombines TRBV7-4 with TRBJ2-7; no clear D gene. The ends were cut back, 5 bases at V and 3 bases at J, with 20 bases in the middle. The CDR3 consists of 16 residues. Germline CDR1 SGHVT, CDR2 SQSDAQ.

The chain joins TRBV3-1 to TRBJ2-7; perhaps TRBD1 as D (5 bases). Trimming took 8 bases from V and 2 from J, leaving 10 bases between them. Germline CDR1 reads LGHDT; CDR2 reads YNNKEL (reference sequence). The length of the CDR3 is 12 residues. The CDR3 coding sequence is TGTGCCAGCGGGGCCGCCCCCTACGAGCAGTACTTC. This sequence encodes CASGAAPYEQYF.